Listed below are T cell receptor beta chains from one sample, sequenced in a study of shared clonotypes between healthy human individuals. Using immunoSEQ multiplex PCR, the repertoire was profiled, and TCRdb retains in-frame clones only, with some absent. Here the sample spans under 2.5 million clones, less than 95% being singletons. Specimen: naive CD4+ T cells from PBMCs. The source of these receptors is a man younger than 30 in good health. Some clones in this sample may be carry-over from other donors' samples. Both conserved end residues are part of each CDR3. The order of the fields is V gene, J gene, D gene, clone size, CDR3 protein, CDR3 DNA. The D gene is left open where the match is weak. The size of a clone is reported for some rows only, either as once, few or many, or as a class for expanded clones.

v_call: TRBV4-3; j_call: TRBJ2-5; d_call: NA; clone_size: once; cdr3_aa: CASSQDFRVGETQYF; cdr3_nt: TGCGCCAGCAGCCAAGATTTCAGGGTCGGAGAGACCCAGTACTTC
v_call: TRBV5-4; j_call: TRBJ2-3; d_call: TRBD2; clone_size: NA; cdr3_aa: CASSLGTSGPTDTQYF; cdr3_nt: TGTGCCAGCAGCCTAGGGACTAGCGGTCCCACAGATACGCAGTATTTT
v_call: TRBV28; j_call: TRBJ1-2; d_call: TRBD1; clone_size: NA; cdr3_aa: CASSSTTGTHYGYTF; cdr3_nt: TGTGCCAGCAGTTCAACGACAGGGACCCATTATGGCTACACCTTC
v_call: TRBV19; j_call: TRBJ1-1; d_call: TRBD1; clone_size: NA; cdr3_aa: CASSKWDRVYTEAFF; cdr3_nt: TGTGCCAGTAGTAAGTGGGACAGGGTTTACACTGAAGCTTTCTTT
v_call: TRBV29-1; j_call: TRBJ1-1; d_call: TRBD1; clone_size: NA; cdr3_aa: CSVEEAGQGTEAFF; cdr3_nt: TGCAGCGTTGAAGAAGCGGGACAGGGCACTGAAGCTTTCTTT
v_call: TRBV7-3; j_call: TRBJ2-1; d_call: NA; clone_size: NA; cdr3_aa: CASSFSGGVNEQFF; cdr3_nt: TGTGCCAGCAGCTTTAGCGGAGGGGTGAATGAGCAGTTCTTC
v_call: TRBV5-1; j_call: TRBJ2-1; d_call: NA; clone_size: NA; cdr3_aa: CASSLVPDSSYNEQFF; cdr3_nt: TGCGCCAGCAGCTTAGTCCCGGATAGCTCCTACAATGAGCAGTTCTTC
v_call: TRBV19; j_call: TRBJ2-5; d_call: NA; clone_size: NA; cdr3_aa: CASARNGGSETQYF; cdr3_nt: TGTGCCAGTGCCCGAAACGGGGGCTCTGAGACCCAGTACTTC
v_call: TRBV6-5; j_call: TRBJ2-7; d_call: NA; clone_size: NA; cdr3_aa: CASSYVGVGAYEQYF; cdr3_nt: TGTGCCAGCAGTTACGTCGGGGTGGGGGCCTACGAGCAGTACTTC
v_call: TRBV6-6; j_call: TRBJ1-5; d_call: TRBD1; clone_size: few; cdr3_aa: CASSYGQGNQPQHF; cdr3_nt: TGTGCCAGCAGTTACGGACAGGGGAATCAGCCCCAGCATTTT
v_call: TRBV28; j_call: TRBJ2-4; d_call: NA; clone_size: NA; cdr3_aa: CASSLVVVGKNIQYF; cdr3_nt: TGTGCCAGCAGTTTAGTGGTTGTAGGCAAAAACATTCAGTACTTC
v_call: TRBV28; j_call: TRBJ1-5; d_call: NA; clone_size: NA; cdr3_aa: CASSPDRNQPQHF; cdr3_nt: TGTGCCAGCAGTCCGGACAGAAATCAGCCCCAGCATTTT
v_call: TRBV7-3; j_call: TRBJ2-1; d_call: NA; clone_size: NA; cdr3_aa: CASTLGGSYNEQFF; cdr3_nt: TGTGCCAGCACCCTAGGGGGCTCCTACAATGAGCAGTTCTTC
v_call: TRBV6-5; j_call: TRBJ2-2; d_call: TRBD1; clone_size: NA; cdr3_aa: CASRRQGAETGELFF; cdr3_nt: TGTGCCAGCAGGCGACAGGGGGCGGAAACCGGGGAGCTGTTTTTT
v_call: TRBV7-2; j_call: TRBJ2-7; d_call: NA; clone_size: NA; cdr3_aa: CASSAALASYEQYF; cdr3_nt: TGTGCCAGCAGCGCTGCCCTAGCCTCCTACGAGCAGTACTTC
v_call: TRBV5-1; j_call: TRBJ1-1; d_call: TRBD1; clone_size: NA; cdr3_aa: CASSSRTGGTEAFF; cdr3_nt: TGCGCCAGCAGCTCACGGACAGGGGGTACTGAAGCTTTCTTT
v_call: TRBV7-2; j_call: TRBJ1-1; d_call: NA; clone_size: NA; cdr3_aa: CASSLDRPGMNTEAFF; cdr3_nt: TGTGCCAGCAGCTTAGATCGCCCCGGGATGAACACTGAAGCTTTCTTT
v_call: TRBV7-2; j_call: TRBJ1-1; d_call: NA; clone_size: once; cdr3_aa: CASSVRGNTEAFF; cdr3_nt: TGTGCCAGCAGCGTTAGGGGGAACACTGAAGCTTTCTTT
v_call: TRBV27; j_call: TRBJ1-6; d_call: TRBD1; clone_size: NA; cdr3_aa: CASRAPSGGQGANSPLHF; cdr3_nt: TGTGCCAGCAGAGCCCCATCCGGGGGGCAGGGGGCTAATTCACCCCTCCACTTT
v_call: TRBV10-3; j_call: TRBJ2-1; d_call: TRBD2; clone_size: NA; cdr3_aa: CAISERGLAGSYNEQFF; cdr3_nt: TGTGCCATCAGTGAGAGGGGACTAGCGGGTTCCTACAATGAGCAGTTCTTC
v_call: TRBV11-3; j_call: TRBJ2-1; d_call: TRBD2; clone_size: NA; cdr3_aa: CASSLAGGKQFF; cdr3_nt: TGTGCCAGCAGCTTAGCGGGAGGGAAGCAGTTCTTC
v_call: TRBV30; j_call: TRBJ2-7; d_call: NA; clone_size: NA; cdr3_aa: CAWGSRGRSSYEQYF; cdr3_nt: TGTGCCTGGGGGTCTAGGGGACGGAGCTCCTACGAGCAGTACTTC
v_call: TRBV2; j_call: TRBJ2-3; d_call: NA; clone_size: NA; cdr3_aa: CASTPRSGNTQYF; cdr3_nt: TGTGCCAGCACTCCGAGGTCGGGGAATACGCAGTATTTT
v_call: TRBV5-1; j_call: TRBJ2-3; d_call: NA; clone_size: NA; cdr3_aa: CASGLADTQYF; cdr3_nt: TGCGCCAGCGGCCTAGCAGATACGCAGTATTTT
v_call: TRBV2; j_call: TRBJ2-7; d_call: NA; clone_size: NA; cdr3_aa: CASSLVPYEQYF; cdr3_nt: TGTGCCAGCAGCCTTGTCCCCTACGAGCAGTACTTC
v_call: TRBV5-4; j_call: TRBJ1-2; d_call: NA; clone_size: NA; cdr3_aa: CASSAGPADSYYGYTF; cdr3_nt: TGTGCCAGCAGCGCCGGACCGGCGGATTCCTACTATGGCTACACCTTC
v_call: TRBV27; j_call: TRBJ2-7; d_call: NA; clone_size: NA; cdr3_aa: CASRLGVRYEQYF; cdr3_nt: TGTGCCAGCAGACTCGGAGTTAGGTACGAGCAGTACTTC
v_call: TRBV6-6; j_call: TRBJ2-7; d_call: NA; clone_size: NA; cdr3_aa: CATRSPGSPGEQYF; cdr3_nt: TGTGCCACTCGGTCGCCGGGGAGCCCAGGCGAGCAGTACTTC
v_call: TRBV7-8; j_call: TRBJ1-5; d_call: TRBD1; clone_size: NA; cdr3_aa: CASSSSRDRSFEVHF; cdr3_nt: TGTGCCAGCAGCTCCAGCCGGGACAGATCTTTCGAAGTGCATTTT
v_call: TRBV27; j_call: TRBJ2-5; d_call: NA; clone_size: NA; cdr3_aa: CASSPFMDVKTQYF; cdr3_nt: TGTGCCAGCAGTCCATTCATGGATGTAAAGACCCAGTACTTC
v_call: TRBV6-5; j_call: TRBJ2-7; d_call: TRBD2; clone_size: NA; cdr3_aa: CASSLAGFGIYEQYF; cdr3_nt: TGTGCCAGCAGTTTAGCGGGATTTGGGATCTACGAGCAGTACTTC
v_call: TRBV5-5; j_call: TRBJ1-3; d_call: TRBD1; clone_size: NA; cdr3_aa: CASSTGQGIGNTIYF; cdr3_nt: TGTGCCAGCAGCACGGGACAGGGCATCGGAAACACCATATATTTT
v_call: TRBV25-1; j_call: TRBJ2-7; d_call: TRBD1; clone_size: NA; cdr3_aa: CASSTRGLAYEQYF; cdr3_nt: TGTGCCAGCAGTACAAGGGGGCTCGCCTACGAGCAGTACTTC
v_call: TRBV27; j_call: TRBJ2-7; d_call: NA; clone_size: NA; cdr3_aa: CASSPLAEVSTYEQYF; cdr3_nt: TGTGCCAGCAGTCCCCTCGCCGAGGTCAGCACCTACGAGCAGTACTTC
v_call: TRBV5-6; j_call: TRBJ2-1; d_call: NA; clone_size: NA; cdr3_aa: CASSLWGYNEQFF; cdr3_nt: TGTGCCAGCAGCTTGTGGGGCTACAATGAGCAGTTCTTC
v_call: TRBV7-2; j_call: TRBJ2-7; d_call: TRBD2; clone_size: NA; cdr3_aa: CASSLATSGINSYEQYF; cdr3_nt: TGTGCCAGCAGCTTAGCAACTAGCGGGATAAACTCCTACGAGCAGTACTTC
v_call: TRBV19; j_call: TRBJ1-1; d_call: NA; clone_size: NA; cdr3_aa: CASSTHRESTEAFF; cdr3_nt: TGTGCCAGTAGTACACACAGGGAAAGCACTGAAGCTTTCTTT
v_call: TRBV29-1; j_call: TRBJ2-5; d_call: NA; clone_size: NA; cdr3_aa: CSVDLLRETQYF; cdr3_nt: TGCAGCGTTGACCTGCTACGGGAGACCCAGTACTTC
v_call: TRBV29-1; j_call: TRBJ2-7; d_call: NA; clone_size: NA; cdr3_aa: CSVTGIFLDEQYF; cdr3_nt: TGCAGCGTCACAGGAATCTTTCTGGACGAGCAGTACTTC
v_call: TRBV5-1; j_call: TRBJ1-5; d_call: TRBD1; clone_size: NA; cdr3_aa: CASSLGDRGQPQHF; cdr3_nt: TGCGCCAGCAGCTTGGGTGACAGGGGCCAGCCCCAGCATTTT
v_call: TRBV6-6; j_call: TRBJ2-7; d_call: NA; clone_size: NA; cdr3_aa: CASRLHVGYEQYF; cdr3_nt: TGTGCCAGCAGGCTCCACGTCGGCTACGAGCAGTACTTC
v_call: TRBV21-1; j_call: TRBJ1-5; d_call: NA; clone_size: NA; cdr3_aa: CASSLWGTQCNQPQHF; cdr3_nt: TGTGCCAGCAGCCTATGGGGCACCCAATGCAATCAGCCCCAGCATTTT
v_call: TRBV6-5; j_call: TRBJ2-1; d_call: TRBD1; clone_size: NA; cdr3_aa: CASSYFGTGDRNEQFF; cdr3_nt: TGTGCCAGCAGTTACTTTGGGACAGGGGACAGGAATGAGCAGTTCTTC
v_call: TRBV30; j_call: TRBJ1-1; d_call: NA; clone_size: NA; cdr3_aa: CAWSVNPGAEAFF; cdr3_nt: TGTGCCTGGAGTGTAAACCCGGGGGCTGAAGCTTTCTTT
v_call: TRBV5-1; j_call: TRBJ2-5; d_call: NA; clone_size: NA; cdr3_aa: CASVDWDSKRETQYF; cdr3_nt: TGCGCCAGCGTGGACTGGGACTCGAAGAGAGAGACCCAGTACTTC